This entry is about one TCR beta chain. Its target is not known. Germline trimming cut 4 bases from V and 7 bases from J; bases unmatched to any gene: 7. This CDR3 is 15 amino acids long. Germline V gene lookup returns CDR1 LNHDA and CDR2 SQIVND (reference sequence). The sample belongs to a study of cytomegalovirus exposure and HLA in healthy donors. Study summary: The study's early data release held 80 million to 95 million unique TCRs from HLA-typed donors.

Study outcomes and limitations: TCR beta chain V- and J-gene trimming was linked, in a later analysis, to a missense variant in DCLRE1C.

13 Jbeta primers and 60 Vbeta primers were used for the PCR. Methods used by the authors: Among the unique TCR beta chains that a later analysis counted, around 82 million in all, about 12 million were shared. Sequencing used immunoSEQ multiplex PCR; TCRdb keeps in-frame clones, though not all of them. V, J and clone size reflect that table, while D and trimming were determined from the DNA. The sample yields 50,000 or so clones, 77% seen once. The receptor was isolated from a woman between 40 and 55 years old in good health and CMV-seropositive. Sequenced material: PBMCs. This chain connects TRBV19 to TRBJ1-5; 10 bases align to TRBD1. In nucleotides, the CDR3 is TGTGCCAGTAGTACCCCGGGACAGGGGTACCAGCCCCAGCATTTT. Translating gives CASSTPGQGYQPQHF.